The clone carrying this T cell receptor beta chain was counted a single time. The sample originates from a study of OX40 agonist ivuxolimab in advanced cancers. Some clones are missing from TCRdb's copy, which holds only in-frame ones; the method was immunoSEQ multiplex PCR. The sample consists of 80,000 to 100,000 clones, approximately 91% of them appearing once. Blood specimens came from baseline, cycle 4 day 1, and cycle 7 day 1. V was pared by 2 bases and J by 2 bases, with 3 bases of the junction left unmatched. The CDR3 is 15 amino acids. Per germline, CDR1 SGHKS and CDR2 YYEKEE (reference sequence).

The sample here was CD4+ or CD8+ T cells sorted from blood, taken in a trial of the OX40 agonist ivuxolimab. This chain links TRBV5-5 with TRBJ1-4, with 7 nucleotides matching TRBD1. The TCR was taken from an adult with an advanced solid tumor such as melanoma, head and neck, liver or kidney cancer. CDR3 protein: CASSFSTGTNEKLFF. The CDR3 coding sequence is TGTGCCAGCAGCTTCTCGACAGGGACTAATGAAAAACTGTTTTTT.